This TCR beta chain was identified during a study of T cell responses to AZD1222 COVID-19 vaccine (dated by TCRdb to the early 2020s). Regarding the complete study: Because spike-specific TCR depth and breadth did not differ between the two schedules, AZD1222 recipients who got a second dose at roughly 4 weeks were pooled with those who got a second dose at roughly 12 weeks. Trial participants were enrolled into age subgroups of 18-55, 56-69 and 70-plus years, which contained approximately 150, 28 and 58 TCR-sequenced participants, respectively. TCR sequencing covered over 230 trial participants: 207 given two doses of AZD1222 and 26 given two doses of MenACWY control vaccine. Overall study results and their limits: Conclusions about previously exposed vaccinees were limited because only six AZD1222 recipients were SARS-CoV-2 seropositive at baseline. Most participants were white British and females outnumbered males, and the authors suggested that clonal diversity may have been underestimated. The vaccine-associated CD4 TCRs covered the entire spike protein, and the dominant responses fell in regions 160-218 and 743-854. A significant rise in spike-specific TCR breadth and depth was observed after two AZD1222 doses relative to day 0 and relative to MenACWY recipients. Because no day 14 peak-response samples were available, the repertoires could be characterized only after the peak T cell response. The 56-69-year group was small, and its depth increase did not reach significance, likely because of low power. Reportedly, almost half of the unique spike-specific TCRs recognized epitopes lying outside the regions that are mutated in the B.1.351 and B.1.1.7 variants.

The CDR3 regions of human TCRbeta chains were analyzed by immunosequencing. On the authors' methods: Repertoire TCRs were checked for matches against a reference library of SARS-CoV-2-specific TCRs that had been generated using the MIRA antigen-specificity platform. Breadth was defined as the fraction of unique TCRs that were SARS-CoV-2-associated, and depth was defined as the fraction of total T cells that were SARS-CoV-2-associated. Each spike-specific TCR was assigned to its reactive spike region and to a CD4 or CD8 class using the MIRA data. Log10-transformed breadth and depth values were compared by one-way ANOVA with Sidak's multiple comparisons tests. TCRdb limited this immuneACCESS table to in-frame rearrangements with V and J called. A share of clones is missing; checked studies link under half to unresolved V genes, and the rest is unexplained. V and J calls and clone size are copied from that table; D and trimming were computed from the DNA. Present in this sample are 85,000 to 90,000 clones, 89% of which were seen just once. Of the sample, around 2.2% falls within the top ten clones.

As regards this clone: There is no known antigen for this receptor. Qualities for individual bases were not recorded, and no much larger clone is one base off.

Interpreted using the paper, the time point label stands for: baseline before first vaccination. Vaccinee samples came from UK trials COV001 and COV002, including a single-blind randomized controlled phase 2/3 trial of AZD1222 (ChAdOx1 nCoV-19) in healthy adults. For TCRbeta chain sequencing, PBMC samples from trial participants were taken at day 0 and at day 28 after the second dose. The starting material was peripheral blood, obtained on day 0 of AZD1222 vaccination. This receptor was identified in an adult in good health.

The sequence in DNA is TGCAGCGCCGGACAGGGGGCAGAATATGGCTACACCTTC. Its amino acids are CSAGQGAEYGYTF. The chain is assembled from TRBV29-1 and TRBJ1-2; the central 11 bases match TRBD1. The V end gives up 7 bases and the J end 5 bases, leaving 6 bases in the junction not matched to a gene. CDR1 and CDR2 (SQVTM, ANQGSEA) derive from the germline V gene. The CDR3 numbers 13 residues from cysteine through phenylalanine. Solely the CDR3 DNA is kept, with 39 bases framed from the first base.